This T cell receptor (beta chain) stems from a study of blood T cells in healthy people across ages. Findings and caveats of the study: Not knowing donor CMV status may have confounded expanded clonotype changes.

To note about this clonotype: Antigen specificity is unknown.

Then a second PCR, running roughly 7 to 11 cycles, was carried out with a sample-barcoded 5' primer and a J-beta primer mix. Each sample provided no less than 2.5 million CDR3-containing paired-end reads. MiXCR, run by TCRdb on the 5' RACE reads, gives a single entry per CDR3 protein. The sample lists some 800,000 distinct CDR3 sequences, just under 25% occurring once. Separately, the same data were catalogued under a study of T cells of mothers and their children. As that study records: Amplification in the second PCR used the M1S primer, which added sample barcodes and 2-4 random nucleotides.

The receptor's source is a boy younger than 18 in good health. Specimen: blood.

CDR3 in DNA: TGTGCCAGCAGTTACGGGAGGACTAGCGGATACAATGAGCAGTTCTTC. This gives the protein CASSYGRTSGYNEQFF. The rearrangement uses TRBV12-3 or TRBV12-4 and TRBJ2-1, with TRBD2 matching over 10 bases. V gave up 4 bases and J gave up 4 bases; unmatched junction bases: 7. The CDR3 extends over 16 amino acids.